The 26 T cell receptor beta chains in this list originate from one sample, sequenced in a study of blood T cell repertoires in COVID-19 (TCRdb year 2020). Libraries were constructed by the immunoSEQ multiplex PCR assay. Drawn from immuneACCESS, this table holds only the in-frame rearrangements with V and J called that TCRdb kept. Clones are partly lost; checked studies trace under half to an unresolved V gene and leave the rest unexplained. Across this sample there are 52,000 or so clones, with 90% seen only once. The ten largest clones take up about 4% of the sample. The sequenced sample consisted of peripheral blood. These receptors originate from a man aged 50-60 years with acute or convalescent COVID-19.

V gene TRBV5-1 combines with J gene TRBJ1-1; D is ambiguous. There are 15 residues in the CDR3. Trimming pared 0 bases from V and 0 bases from J, leaving 9 bases between. Germline lookup yields CDR1 SGHRS and CDR2 YFSETQ. CDR3 loop: CASSLGQPVNTEAFF. CDR3 coding DNA: TGCGCCAGCAGCTTGGGACAACCCGTGAACACTGAAGCTTTCTTT.

The chain joins TRBV6-4 to TRBJ2-1; TRBD2 agrees at 12 bases. V shed 2 bases, J shed 9 bases, and the junction held 8 bases outside the gene matches. CDR1 and CDR2 from the germline V gene are MRHNA and SNTAGT. The CDR3 is 16 residues long. The CDR3 DNA sequence: TGTGCCAGCAGTGACAGACTAGCGGGAGAGAGGGGTGAGCAGTTCTTC. Translated, it gives CASSDRLAGERGEQFF.

DNA for the CDR3: TGTGCCAGCAGCTTCATGGACAGGGGGACCGGGGAGCTGTTTTTT. Translated: CASSFMDRGTGELFF. The rearrangement joins TRBV5-4 to TRBJ2-2, with 10 bases matching TRBD1. CDR1 and CDR2 (germline): SGHNT, YYREEE (reference sequence). This CDR3 has 15 amino acids. With V trimmed by 2 bases and J by 5 bases, 3 bases remained unmatched.

The J gene is TRBJ1-6, the V gene TRBV6-6; D possibly corresponds to TRBD1 (6 bases). Looked up from germline, CDR1 is MNHNY and CDR2 is SVGAGI (reference sequence). The CDR3 is made up of 15 amino acids. Trimming removed 6 bases at V and 11 bases at J, with 20 bases between. The CDR3 protein is CASSHSETGRPPLHF. CDR3 nucleotide sequence: TGTGCCAGCAGCCACTCTGAAACAGGGCGGCCACCCCTCCACTTT.

This rearrangement joins TRBV19 to TRBJ1-2; 7 bases align to TRBD1. Germline V gives CDR1 LNHDA, CDR2 SQIVND (reference sequence). Trimming at V came to 7 bases and at J to 5 bases, leaving 10 bases not matched to a gene. The CDR3 spans 14 residues. The CDR3 spells CASNLQGQDYGYTF. CDR3 DNA: TGTGCCAGTAATCTACAGGGGCAGGATTATGGCTACACCTTC. The full variable domain, with the rest looked up from reference TRBV19 and TRBJ1-2, is DGGITQSPKYLFRKEGQNVTLSCEQNLNHDAMYWYRQDPGQGLRLIYYSQIVNDFQKGDIAEGYSVSREKKESFPLTVTSAQKNPTAFYLCASNLQGQDYGYTFGSGTRLTVV.

V gene TRBV11-2 combines with J gene TRBJ1-2, with TRBD1 as a possible D gene (5 bases). Germline CDR1 is SGHAT and CDR2 is FQNNGV. There are 15 residues in the CDR3. Trimming removed 5 bases at V and 3 bases at J, with 16 bases between. The CDR3 here is CASSTTPQGYYGYTF. CDR3 in DNA: TGTGCCAGCAGCACGACACCCCAGGGCTACTATGGCTACACCTTC. Looking up the rest from reference TRBV11-2 and TRBJ1-2 gives the full variable domain: EAGVAQSPRYKIIEKRQSVAFWCNPISGHATLYWYQQILGQGPKLLIQFQNNGVVDDSQLPKDRFSAERLKGVDSTLKIQPAKLEDSAVYLCASSTTPQGYYGYTFGSGTRLTVV.

A word on this clone: One end of the junction is discordant with germline, which a read error may explain. CDR3 in DNA: TGCAGCGTTGCCGGGACAGCCGACTTC. This gives the protein CSVAGTADF. The chain carries TRBV29-1 and TRBJ1-2; 7 nucleotides line up with TRBD1. The CDR3 sequence is 9 residues long. CDR1 is SQVTM and CDR2 is ANQGSEA in the germline V gene.

The chain uses TRBV2 and TRBJ2-5, with D perhaps matching TRBD2 (7 bases). V shed 10 bases and J shed 4 bases, with 22 bases lying between them. The CDR3 totals 15 residues. Germline CDR1 and CDR2: SNHLY and FYNNEI. In DNA form, the CDR3 reads TGTGCCAACTCAATAGACGGGGGGCTCGGAGAGACCCAGTACTTC. It is translated as CANSIDGGLGETQYF.

This chain uses TRBV27 with TRBJ2-7; TRBD2 matches at 8 bases. J gave up 3 bases and V 6 bases, and 10 bases lay outside the gene matches. CDR3 length: 15 amino acids. Germline values: CDR1 MNHEY, CDR2 SMNVEV (reference sequence). The CDR3 spells CASRKGNSGIYEQYF. Here the CDR3 DNA reads TGTGCCAGCAGGAAAGGAAATAGCGGGATCTACGAGCAGTACTTC.

This clone was counted a few times. This chain uses TRBV3-1 (or the pseudogene TRBV3-2) with TRBJ2-7, with D perhaps matching TRBD1 (5 bases). The CDR3 has 16 amino acids. Germline CDR1 LGHDT, CDR2 YNNKEL (reference sequence). V was shortened by 1 base and J by 5 bases, with 18 bases between the two germline ends. CDR3 nucleotide sequence: TGTGCCAGCAGCCAAGTTTCCCAGGGTTATCGCGACGAGCAGTACTTC. Translation gives CASSQVSQGYRDEQYF.

The rearrangement uses TRBV30 and TRBJ2-2, with a possible D match to TRBD1 (5 bases). This CDR3 spans 15 amino acids. Trimming left V 4 bases short and J 6 bases short, with 18 bases between. The germline V gene has CDR1 GTSNPN and CDR2 SVGIG (reference sequence). The CDR3 DNA sequence: TGTGCCTGGACCTCAGGGATCTCTTCCGCCGGGGAGCTGTTTTTT. Translated, it gives CAWTSGISSAGELFF. Based on the CDR3 plus reference TRBV30 and TRBJ2-2, the full variable domain is SQTIHQWPATLVQPVGSPLSLECTVEGTSNPNLYWYRQAAGRGLQLLFYSVGIGQISSEVPQNLSASRPQDRQFILSSKKLLLSDSGFYLCAWTSGISSAGELFFGEGSRLTVL.

The V gene is TRBV4-1, the J gene TRBJ2-1; 8 nucleotides line up with TRBD2. Germline V gene sequence: CDR1 MGHRA, CDR2 YSYEKL. The CDR3 totals 15 residues. V dropped 1 base and J dropped 10; count of bases not matched to a gene: 9. As DNA, the CDR3 is TGCGCCAGCAGCCAAGCTATAACCGGGACTAGAGAGCAGTTCTTC. Its protein product is CASSQAITGTREQFF.

This chain uses TRBV6-2 or TRBV6-3 with TRBJ2-3, with 16 nucleotides matching TRBD2. The CDR3 contains 17 residues. Germline CDR1 MNHEY, CDR2 SVGEGT. V lost 2 bases to trimming and J lost 10 bases; unmatched junction nucleotides: 9. CDR3 DNA: TGTGCCAGCAGTTACGCCGGGACTAGCGGGAGGGCCTTTCCGCAGTATTTT. Protein: CASSYAGTSGRAFPQYF.

V usage is TRBV7-2 and J usage is TRBJ1-6; D possibly corresponds to TRBD1 (5 bases). Germline V gene lookup returns CDR1 SGHTA and CDR2 FQGNSA. The CDR3 length is 15 residues. With 5 bases removed from V and 6 bases from J, the gap between germline ends came to 14 bases. The CDR3 nucleotides read TGTGCCAGCAGCCTTAGGGGAATTGGTAATTCACCCCTCCACTTT. Encoded protein: CASSLRGIGNSPLHF. Using reference TRBV7-2 and TRBJ1-6 for the parts outside the CDR3, the full variable domain is GAGVSQSPSNKVTEKGKDVELRCDPISGHTALYWYRQSLGQGLEFLIYFQGNSAPDKSGLPSDRFSAERTGGSVSTLTIQRTQQEDSAVYLCASSLRGIGNSPLHFGNGTRLTVT.

This clone was seen a handful of times. In DNA form, the CDR3 reads TGTGCTAGTGGTTACATGTTGGGGACAGGGAATTCACCCCTCCACTTT. Translation gives CASGYMLGTGNSPLHF. The V call is TRBV12-5, the J call TRBJ1-6; 9 bases are shared with TRBD1. This CDR3 has 16 residues. CDR1 and CDR2 (germline): LGHNT, FRNRAP. The trim removed 4 bases at V and 7 bases at J, leaving 8 bases unmatched.

The J gene is TRBJ2-3, the V gene TRBV29-1, with 14 bases fitting TRBD2. The germline V gene has CDR1 SQVTM and CDR2 ANQGSEA. The CDR3 extends over 16 amino acids. Unmatched junction bases numbered 5, after V lost 4 bases and J lost 2 bases. CDR3 residues: CSVGGTSGRYTDTQYF. In DNA, the CDR3 is TGCAGCGTTGGTGGGACTAGCGGGAGATACACAGATACGCAGTATTTT.

This clone has just a few counts. The chain couples TRBV12-5 to TRBJ2-2; a possible D gene is TRBD1 (5 bases). V gave up 7 bases and J gave up 6 bases, with 9 bases separating them. CDR1 LGHNT and CDR2 FRNRAP come from the germline V gene. There are 12 residues in the CDR3. CDR3 sequence reads: CASVPGSGELFF. As DNA, the CDR3 is TGTGCTAGTGTTCCAGGGTCCGGGGAGCTGTTTTTT. Filled out from reference TRBV12-5 and TRBJ2-2, the complete variable domain reads DARVTQTPRHKVTEMGQEVTMRCQPILGHNTVFWYRQTMMQGLELLAYFRNRAPLDDSGMPKDRFSAEMPDATLATLKIQPSEPRDSAVYFCASVPGSGELFFGEGSRLTVL.

Regarding this clone: Other DNA sequences in the same sample also yield this CDR3. The V and J genes are TRBV19 and TRBJ2-2; 10 positions match TRBD1. J gave up 5 bases and V 4 bases, and 1 base lay outside the gene matches. This CDR3 is built from 14 residues. Germline assignment: CDR1 LNHDA and CDR2 SQIVND (reference sequence). CDR3 sequence reads: CASSRDRGTGELFF. For the CDR3, the DNA is TGTGCCAGTAGTAGGGACAGGGGTACCGGGGAGCTGTTTTTT.

The CDR3 region is CASSPGQGGYTGELFF. For the CDR3, the DNA is TGTGCCAGCAGCCCAGGACAGGGCGGATACACCGGGGAGCTGTTTTTT. This rearrangement joins TRBV7-8 to TRBJ2-2; the match to TRBD1 covers 8 bases. The CDR3 totals 16 residues. Trimming took 5 bases from V and 3 from J; bases not matched to a gene: 8. Germline CDR1 and CDR2: SGHVS and FQNEAQ.

This clone was picked up one time. The chain combines TRBV27 with TRBJ2-1; no clear D. The CDR3 has 15 residues. CDR1 is MNHEY and CDR2 is SMNVEV in the germline V gene (reference sequence). V shed 3 bases and J shed 2 bases, with 11 bases lying between them. CDR3 coding DNA: TGTGCCAGCAGTTTTTCTCGACTCCCCTACAATGAGCAGTTCTTC. It is translated as CASSFSRLPYNEQFF.

This sequence joins TRBV19 and TRBJ2-1; 12 nucleotides align to TRBD1. The CDR3 is made up of 15 amino acids. The V gene's germline CDR1 is LNHDA and CDR2 SQIVND (reference sequence). The J segment lost 12 bases and the V segment lost 3 bases, leaving 9 bases of the junction unmatched. The CDR3 DNA follows: TGTGCCAGTAGTATCGAAGGGACAGGGGGCACACGGCAGTTCTTC. Amino acid sequence: CASSIEGTGGTRQFF. Variable domain in full (rest from reference TRBV19 and TRBJ2-1): DGGITQSPKYLFRKEGQNVTLSCEQNLNHDAMYWYRQDPGQGLRLIYYSQIVNDFQKGDIAEGYSVSREKKESFPLTVTSAQKNPTAFYLCASSIEGTGGTRQFFGPGTRLTVL.

V gene TRBV7-2 combines with J gene TRBJ2-2; D remains ambiguous. Trimming stripped 2 bases from V and 3 bases from J, with 13 bases between. CDR1 and CDR2 from the germline V gene are SGHTA and FQGNSA. CDR3 length: 16 amino acids. Written as DNA, the CDR3 is TGTGCCAGCAGCTTAAGGCGGAGCTTCGACACCGGGGAGCTGTTTTTT. Translation: CASSLRRSFDTGELFF. The variable domain in full, completed from reference TRBV7-2 and TRBJ2-2, reads GAGVSQSPSNKVTEKGKDVELRCDPISGHTALYWYRQSLGQGLEFLIYFQGNSAPDKSGLPSDRFSAERTGGSVSTLTIQRTQQEDSAVYLCASSLRRSFDTGELFFGEGSRLTVL.

The V call is TRBV5-1, the J call TRBJ2-2; 15 positions agree with TRBD2. The CDR3 extends over 16 amino acids. V shed 3 bases and J 6 bases; nucleotides not matched to a gene: 3. Germline lookup yields CDR1 SGHRS and CDR2 YFSETQ. The CDR3 reads CASSSGLAGGAGELFF. For the CDR3, the DNA is TGCGCCAGCAGCTCAGGACTAGCGGGAGGGGCCGGGGAGCTGTTTTTT.

V gene TRBV9 combines with J gene TRBJ1-1; 7 nucleotides line up with TRBD1. There are 15 residues in the CDR3. V was clipped by 4 bases and J by 1 base; unmatched bases: 7. Germline V gene sequence: CDR1 SGDLS, CDR2 YYNGEE. The CDR3 DNA reads TGTGCCAGCAGCCCACAGGGGAGCGGGAACACTGAAGCTTTCTTT. Residues: CASSPQGSGNTEAFF.

The genes are TRBV4-3 and TRBJ1-2; 7 bases fit TRBD1. Trimming took 1 base from V and 2 from J; bases not matched to a gene: 7. The CDR3 is 16 amino acids. CDR1 is LGHNA, CDR2 YSLEER, per germline. The DNA of the CDR3 is TGCGCCAGCAGCCAAGCTGCAGTCAGGGGGAACTATGGCTACACCTTC. This sequence encodes CASSQAAVRGNYGYTF.

This chain uses TRBV2 with TRBJ2-3, with TRBD2 as a possible D gene (5 bases). Germline CDR1 SNHLY, CDR2 FYNNEI. Trimming took 8 bases from V and 2 from J, leaving 20 bases between them. The length of the CDR3 is 16 residues. The CDR3 sequence is CASGGAGLTFTDTQYF. CDR3 nucleotide sequence: TGTGCCAGCGGAGGAGCAGGACTGACCTTCACAGATACGCAGTATTTT.